The 17 T cell receptor beta chains below were found in one sample sequenced in a study of response to subunit inactivated influenza vaccine (dated by TCRdb to the late 2010s). Libraries were constructed by RT-PCR. This sample was sequenced with an Illumina HiSeq 2500. TCRdb ran its own pipeline on the public reads, namely fastp trimming at Q25 and MiXCR clone calling, and kept in-frame beta chains. Here each entry gathers all rows of one CDR3 protein and keeps the most common genes and DNA. This sample holds approximately 700,000 distinct CDR3 sequences; around 14% were observed only once. Of the sample, around 7% is held by the ten largest clones. Sequencing was performed on PBMCs from blood, taken around 15 days before vaccination. These receptor sequences come from a man between 50 and 59 years old who received an inactivated influenza vaccine. Donor details come from another sample of the same person, matched by shared clones.

There are a few counts of this clonotype. The chain couples TRBV29-1 to TRBJ2-6; no clear D. Looked up from germline, CDR1 is SQVTM and CDR2 is ANQGSEA. Trimming took 5 bases from V and 1 from J, leaving 9 bases between them. CDR3 length equals 14 residues. CDR3 protein: CSVRPSSGANVLTF. The CDR3 DNA reads as TGCAGCGTTCGCCCTAGTTCTGGGGCCAACGTCCTGACTTTC.

This chain links TRBV15 with TRBJ2-7; D is perhaps TRBD1 or TRBD2 (5 bases each). Germline V lookup: CDR1 LNHNV, CDR2 YYDKDF (reference sequence). V lost 0 bases, J lost 2 bases, and 14 bases lay in between. The CDR3 is 16 residues long. For the CDR3, the DNA is TGTGCCACCAGCAGAGATTGGGGGACGGGGACCTACGAGCAGTACTTC. Protein: CATSRDWGTGTYEQYF.

The gene calls are TRBV28 and TRBJ1-1; D ambiguous. V was pared by 4 bases and J by 6 bases, with 9 bases between. The germline gives CDR1 MDHEN, CDR2 SYDVKM. This CDR3 has 12 amino acids. This chain's CDR3 is CASSSGTPEAFF. CDR3 bases: TGTGCCAGCAGTTCGGGTACCCCTGAAGCTTTCTTT.

This chain joins TRBV12-3 or TRBV12-4 and TRBJ2-7, with D unclear. V was clipped by 6 bases and J by 2 bases, with 11 bases between them. CDR3 size: 13 residues. The CDR3 DNA is TGTGCCAGCAGCCCGACCACCCCCTACGAGCAGTACTTC. As protein: CASSPTTPYEQYF.

This clonotype was seen more than once but under ten times. This chain uses TRBV4-1 with TRBJ2-7, with D perhaps TRBD1 (5 bases). Trimming removed 1 base from V and 1 base from J, with 11 bases in between. The CDR3 runs 15 residues. Germline V gives CDR1 MGHRA, CDR2 YSYEKL. The CDR3 DNA reads as TGCGCCAGCAGCCAAGCCACAGGTTATTCCTACGAGCAGTACTTC. Translating it yields CASSQATGYSYEQYF.

This clonotype showed up many times. The chain recombines TRBV7-2 with TRBJ2-7, with a tentative D call TRBD2 (5 bases). The CDR3 covers 16 residues. Trimming removed 5 bases at V and 3 bases at J, with 20 bases between. Germline V gene data show CDR1 as SGHTA and CDR2 as FQGNSA. CDR3 sequence: CASSGIGLQIDYEQYF. CDR3 nucleotide sequence: TGTGCCAGCAGCGGAATAGGACTCCAGATAGACTACGAGCAGTACTTC.

V is TRBV15 and J is TRBJ2-5, with D perhaps being TRBD1 or TRBD2 (6 bases each). Germline lookup yields CDR1 LNHNV and CDR2 YYDKDF (reference sequence). Trimming removed 6 bases from V and 4 bases from J, with 18 bases in between. This CDR3 is built from 15 residues. CDR3 in DNA: TGTGCCACCAGTCAAGAGTCGGGGGCCGGAGAGACCCAGTACTTC. Protein: CATSQESGAGETQYF.

The chain recombines TRBV4-3 with TRBJ2-2, with D possibly matching TRBD1 (5 bases). Germline V lookup: CDR1 LGHNA, CDR2 YSLEER. The CDR3 runs 16 residues. V gave up 0 bases and J gave up 6 bases, with 14 bases separating them. The CDR3 nucleotides read TGCGCCAGCAGCCAAGATCCCGGACAATGGGCCGGGGAGCTGTTTTTT. It translates to CASSQDPGQWAGELFF.

The chain uses TRBV10-3 and TRBJ2-7; 7 bases agree with TRBD2. Germline lookup yields CDR1 ENHRY and CDR2 SYGVKD. The CDR3 is made up of 14 amino acids. Trimming took 2 bases from V and 6 from J; bases not matched to a gene: 7. DNA for the CDR3: TGTGCCATCAGTGAGCTAGCGGTGAGAGTCGAGCAGTACTTC. Encoded protein: CAISELAVRVEQYF.

This sequence joins TRBV12-3 or TRBV12-4 and TRBJ2-3, with 8 positions matching TRBD1. J gave up 0 bases and V 2 bases, and 16 bases lay outside the gene matches. The CDR3 has 20 residues. The CDR3 here is CASSLRAGGALPSSTDTQYF. CDR3 in DNA: TGTGCCAGCAGTTTAAGAGCAGGGGGCGCCTTACCGTCGAGCACAGATACGCAGTATTTT.

Only a few counts were recorded for this clonotype. V usage is TRBV28 and J usage is TRBJ1-5; possible D gene TRBD1, 5 bases. This CDR3 has 17 amino acids. Trimming took 2 bases from V and 1 from J, leaving 15 bases between them. CDR1 is MDHEN, CDR2 SYDVKM, per germline. CDR3 coding DNA: TGTGCCAGCAGTTTACAGGCAGGGTGGGGGAGCAATCAGCCCCAGCATTTT. Protein: CASSLQAGWGSNQPQHF.

The sample holds a few counts of this clonotype. V usage is TRBV20-1 and J usage is TRBJ2-7; D call uncertain. This CDR3 has 13 amino acids. Per germline, CDR1 DFQATT and CDR2 SNEGSKA (reference sequence). The germline V and J ends were trimmed by 3 bases and 0 bases, with 9 bases remaining between them. For the CDR3, the DNA is TGCAGTGCTAGGAACCCTAGCTCCTACGAGCAGTACTTC. Amino acids: CSARNPSSYEQYF.

This clonotype has just a few counts. The V and J genes are TRBV19 and TRBJ2-1; no definite D call. CDR3 length equals 12 residues. CDR1 and CDR2 from the germline V gene are LNHDA and SQIVND (reference sequence). Deletions cut 3 bases from V and 9 bases from J, with 9 bases between. Here the CDR3 DNA reads TGTGCCAGTAGTATGTCGCGTGGTGAGCAGTTCTTC. This gives the protein CASSMSRGEQFF. Supplemented by reference TRBV19 and TRBJ2-1, the full variable domain reads DGGITQSPKYLFRKEGQNVTLSCEQNLNHDAMYWYRQDPGQGLRLIYYSQIVNDFQKGDIAEGYSVSREKKESFPLTVTSAQKNPTAFYLCASSMSRGEQFFGPGTRLTVL.

This chain links TRBV9 with TRBJ2-3, with D possibly being TRBD1 (7 bases). The CDR3 extends over 15 amino acids. Germline lookup yields CDR1 SGDLS and CDR2 YYNGEE. The V gene lost 3 bases and the J gene lost 8 bases, with 19 bases spanning the gap. The CDR3 DNA reads TGTGCCAGCAGCGCCCCGAGGAGGGGGCAAGGTACGCAGTATTTT. Translating it yields CASSAPRRGQGTQYF.

The V call is TRBV10-3, the J call TRBJ2-7, with D perhaps TRBD1 (7 bases). This CDR3 is 13 amino acids long. Per the germline V gene, CDR1 is ENHRY and CDR2 is SYGVKD. V lost 8 bases to trimming and J lost 5 bases, with 16 bases between them. CDR3 sequence reads: CAIGARGEDEQYF. The CDR3 nucleotides are TGTGCCATCGGAGCCAGGGGGGAGGACGAGCAGTACTTC.

The rearrangement links TRBV27 to TRBJ2-3, with D tentatively TRBD1 or TRBD2 (5 bases each). The germline V gene encodes CDR1 MNHEY and CDR2 SMNVEV (reference sequence). The CDR3 runs 16 residues. Trimming removed 5 bases from V and 5 bases from J, with 20 bases in between. The CDR3 spells CASSPGLRVGGDTQYF. In DNA, the CDR3 is TGTGCCAGCAGTCCTGGACTCAGGGTTGGAGGAGATACGCAGTATTTT.

The gene calls are TRBV4-1 and TRBJ1-5, with no clear D. The length of the CDR3 is 15 residues. CDR1 and CDR2 (germline): MGHRA, YSYEKL. The V gene lost 0 bases and the J gene lost 6 bases, with 12 bases spanning the gap. The CDR3 DNA follows: TGCGCCAGCAGCCAAGAACCCACTCCCGGTCAGCCCCAGCATTTT. It specifies CASSQEPTPGQPQHF.